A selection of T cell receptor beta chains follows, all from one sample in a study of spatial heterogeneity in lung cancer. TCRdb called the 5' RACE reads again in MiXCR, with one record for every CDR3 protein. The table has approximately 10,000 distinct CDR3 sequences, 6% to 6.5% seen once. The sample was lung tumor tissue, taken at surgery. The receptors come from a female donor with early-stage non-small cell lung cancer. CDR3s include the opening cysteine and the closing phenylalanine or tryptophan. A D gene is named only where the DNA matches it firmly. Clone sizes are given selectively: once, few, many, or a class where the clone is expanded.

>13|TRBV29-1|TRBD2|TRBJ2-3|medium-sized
CSVAGGGPDTQYF
TGCAGCGTTGCTGGCGGGGGGCCAGATACGCAGTATTTT
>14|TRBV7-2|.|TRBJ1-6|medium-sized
CASSFSLTREPLHF
TGTGCCAGCAGCTTCTCCCTAACTAGAGAACCCCTCCACTTT
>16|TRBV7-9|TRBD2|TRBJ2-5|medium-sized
CASSSGTSGFQETQYF
TGTGCCAGCAGCTCCGGGACTAGCGGTTTCCAAGAGACCCAGTACTTC
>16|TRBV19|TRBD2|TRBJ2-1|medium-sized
CASSIESTSGFNEQFF
TGTGCCAGTAGTATAGAAAGTACTAGCGGATTCAATGAGCAGTTCTTC
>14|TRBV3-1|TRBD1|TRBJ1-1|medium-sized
CASSQEDRAPEAFF
TGTGCCAGCAGCCAAGAAGACAGGGCGCCTGAAGCTTTCTTT
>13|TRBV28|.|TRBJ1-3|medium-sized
CASTLTGGNTIYF
TGTGCCAGCACCCTTACGGGCGGAAACACCATATATTTT
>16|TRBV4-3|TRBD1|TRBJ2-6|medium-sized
CASSPHDRAGANVLTF
TGCGCCAGCAGCCCGCATGACAGGGCTGGGGCCAACGTCCTGACTTTC
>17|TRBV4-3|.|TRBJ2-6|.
CASSQDEIKAGANVLTF
TGCGCCAGCAGCCAAGACGAAATTAAAGCGGGGGCCAACGTCCTGACTTTC
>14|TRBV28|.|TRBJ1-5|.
CASSITRDGQPQHF
TGTGCCAGCAGCATAACCAGGGACGGTCAGCCCCAGCATTTT
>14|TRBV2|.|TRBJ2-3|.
CASSASGVADTQYF
TGTGCCAGCAGTGCTTCAGGGGTTGCAGATACGCAGTATTTT
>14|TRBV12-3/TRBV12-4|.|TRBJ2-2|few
CASSNSGGTGELFF
TGTGCCAGCAGCAACTCCGGGGGTACCGGGGAGCTGTTTTTT
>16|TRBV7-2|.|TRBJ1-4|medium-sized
CASSLARGGSNEKLFF
TGTGCCAGCAGCTTAGCGCGCGGGGGTTCGAATGAAAAACTGTTTTTT
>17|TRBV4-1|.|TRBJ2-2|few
CASSQDEHRVIAGELFF
TGCGCCAGCAGCCAAGATGAACACAGGGTGATCGCCGGGGAGCTGTTTTTT
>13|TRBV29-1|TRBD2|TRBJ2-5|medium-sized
CSVELSGGKTQYF
TGCAGCGTTGAATTAAGCGGGGGGAAGACCCAGTACTTC
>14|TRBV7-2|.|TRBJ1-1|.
CASSLARARTEAFF
TGTGCCAGCAGCTTAGCGAGGGCTCGGACTGAAGCTTTCTTT
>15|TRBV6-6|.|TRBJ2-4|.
CASSEQGLAKNIQYF
TGTGCCAGCAGCGAACAGGGTCTAGCCAAAAACATTCAGTACTTC
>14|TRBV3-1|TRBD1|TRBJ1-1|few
CASSLGQGYTEAFF
TGTGCCAGCAGCCTGGGACAGGGATATACTGAAGCTTTCTTT
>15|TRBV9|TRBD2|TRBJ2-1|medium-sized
CASSATSGRTNEQFF
TGTGCCAGCAGCGCTACTAGCGGGAGGACAAATGAGCAGTTCTTC
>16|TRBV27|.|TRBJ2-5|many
CASSIAPFGGQETQYF
TGTGCCAGCAGTATCGCCCCATTCGGTGGACAAGAGACCCAGTACTTC
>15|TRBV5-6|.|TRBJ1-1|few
CASSLRSPGNTEAFF
TGTGCCAGCAGCTTGAGGTCTCCAGGGAACACTGAAGCTTTCTTT
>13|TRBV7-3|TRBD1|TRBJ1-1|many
CASSSDRGVEAFF
TGTGCCAGCAGCTCGGACAGGGGCGTTGAAGCTTTCTTT
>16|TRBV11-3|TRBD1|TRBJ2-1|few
CASSSAGTGPYNEQFF
TGTGCCAGCAGCTCCGCCGGGACAGGTCCCTACAATGAGCAGTTCTTC
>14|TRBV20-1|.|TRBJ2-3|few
CSTRPALYTDTQYF
TGCAGCACCCGCCCGGCCTTATACACAGATACGCAGTATTTT
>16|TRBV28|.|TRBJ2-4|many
CASRRWTGLAKNIQYF
TGTGCCAGCAGACGCTGGACGGGCTTAGCCAAAAACATTCAGTACTTC
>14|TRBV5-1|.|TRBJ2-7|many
CASSLDYTIYEQYF
TGCGCCAGCAGCTTGGATTACACGATATACGAGCAGTACTTC
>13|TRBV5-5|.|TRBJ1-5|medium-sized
CASSLGGDQPQHF
TGTGCCAGCAGCTTAGGAGGGGATCAGCCCCAGCATTTT
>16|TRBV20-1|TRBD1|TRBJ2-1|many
CSASPLTGWAYNEQFF
TGCAGTGCTTCACCCCTGACAGGGTGGGCGTACAATGAGCAGTTCTTC
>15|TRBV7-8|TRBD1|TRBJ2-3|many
CASSPSDRTTDTQYF
TGTGCCAGCAGCCCGTCGGACAGGACGACAGATACGCAGTATTTT
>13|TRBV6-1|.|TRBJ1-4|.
CASESATNEKLFF
TGTGCCAGCGAATCAGCAACTAATGAAAAACTGTTTTTT
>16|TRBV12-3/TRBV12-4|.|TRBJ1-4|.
CASSLGQVGGNEKLFF
TGTGCCAGCAGTTTAGGACAGGTCGGGGGTAATGAAAAACTGTTTTTT
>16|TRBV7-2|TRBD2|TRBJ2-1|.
CASSLASPLAGGPQFF
TGTGCCAGCAGCTTAGCCTCTCCACTAGCGGGAGGGCCTCAGTTCTTC
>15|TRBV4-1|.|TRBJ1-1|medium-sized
CASSQGVWGATEAFF
TGCGCCAGCAGCCAAGGAGTTTGGGGGGCGACTGAAGCTTTCTTT
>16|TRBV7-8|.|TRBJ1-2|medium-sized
CASSPYRGAMIDGYTF
TGTGCCAGCAGCCCCTACCGGGGGGCGATGATCGATGGCTACACCTTC
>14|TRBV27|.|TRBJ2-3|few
CATRELLGTDTQYF
TGTGCCACCAGGGAACTCCTTGGCACAGATACGCAGTATTTT
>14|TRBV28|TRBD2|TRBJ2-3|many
CASSFLAGTDTQYF
TGTGCCAGCAGTTTTCTAGCGGGCACAGATACGCAGTATTTT
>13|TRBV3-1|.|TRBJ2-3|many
CASSQVGGRGAYF
TGTGCCAGCAGCCAAGTCGGTGGCAGAGGGGCGTATTTT
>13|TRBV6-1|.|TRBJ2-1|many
CASSRKPGNEQFF
TGTGCCAGCAGCCGCAAACCGGGGAATGAGCAGTTCTTC
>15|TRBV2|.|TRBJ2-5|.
CASSEARQPGETQYF
TGTGCCAGCAGTGAAGCGCGACAGCCTGGGGAGACCCAGTACTTC
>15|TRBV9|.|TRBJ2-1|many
CASSVSSGRSNEQFF
TGTGCCAGCAGCGTATCGTCAGGGAGATCCAATGAGCAGTTCTTC
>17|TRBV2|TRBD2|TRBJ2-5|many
CASSEKAGTSGQETQYF
TGTGCCAGCAGTGAAAAGGCCGGGACTAGCGGACAAGAGACCCAGTACTTC
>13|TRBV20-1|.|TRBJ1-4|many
CSAASPYDEKLFF
TGCAGTGCCGCATCACCATACGATGAAAAACTGTTTTTT
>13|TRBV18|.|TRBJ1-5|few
CASSPRKDQPQHF
TGTGCCAGCTCACCACGGAAAGATCAGCCCCAGCATTTT
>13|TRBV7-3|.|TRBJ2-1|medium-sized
CASSLQVYNEQFF
TGTGCCAGCAGCTTACAGGTGTACAATGAGCAGTTCTTC
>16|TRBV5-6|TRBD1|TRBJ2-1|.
CASSSGQGVWYNEQFF
TGTGCCAGCAGCTCCGGACAGGGGGTCTGGTACAATGAGCAGTTCTTC
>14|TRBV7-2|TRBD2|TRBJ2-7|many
CASSSGGSSNEQYF
TGTGCCAGCAGCTCTGGCGGGAGCTCAAACGAGCAGTACTTC
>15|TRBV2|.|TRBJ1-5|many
CASSEALPTSGPQHF
TGTGCCAGCAGTGAAGCGCTTCCGACATCGGGGCCCCAGCATTTT
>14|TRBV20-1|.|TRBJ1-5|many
CSARGVGNVQPQHF
TGCAGTGCTAGAGGAGTAGGGAATGTACAGCCCCAGCATTTT
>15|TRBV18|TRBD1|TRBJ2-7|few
CASSPGQTGINEQYF
TGTGCCAGCTCACCTGGCCAGACAGGGATCAACGAGCAGTACTTC
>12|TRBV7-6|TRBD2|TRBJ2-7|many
CASSPDGGEQYF
TGTGCCAGCAGCCCAGACGGGGGGGAGCAGTACTTC
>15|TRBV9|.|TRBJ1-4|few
CASSVSGTLNEKLFF
TGTGCCAGCAGCGTATCCGGGACCCTTAATGAAAAACTGTTTTTT
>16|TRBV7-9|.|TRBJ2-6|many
CASSLRSRSGANVLTF
TGTGCCAGCAGCTTACGGAGTCGCTCTGGGGCCAACGTCCTGACTTTC
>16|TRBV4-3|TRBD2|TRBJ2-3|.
CASSQEAGGVPDTQYF
TGCGCCAGCAGCCAAGAGGCGGGAGGGGTCCCAGATACGCAGTATTTT
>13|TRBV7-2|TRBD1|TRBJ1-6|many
CAGQGANNSPLHF
TGTGCCGGACAGGGGGCTAATAATTCACCCCTCCACTTT